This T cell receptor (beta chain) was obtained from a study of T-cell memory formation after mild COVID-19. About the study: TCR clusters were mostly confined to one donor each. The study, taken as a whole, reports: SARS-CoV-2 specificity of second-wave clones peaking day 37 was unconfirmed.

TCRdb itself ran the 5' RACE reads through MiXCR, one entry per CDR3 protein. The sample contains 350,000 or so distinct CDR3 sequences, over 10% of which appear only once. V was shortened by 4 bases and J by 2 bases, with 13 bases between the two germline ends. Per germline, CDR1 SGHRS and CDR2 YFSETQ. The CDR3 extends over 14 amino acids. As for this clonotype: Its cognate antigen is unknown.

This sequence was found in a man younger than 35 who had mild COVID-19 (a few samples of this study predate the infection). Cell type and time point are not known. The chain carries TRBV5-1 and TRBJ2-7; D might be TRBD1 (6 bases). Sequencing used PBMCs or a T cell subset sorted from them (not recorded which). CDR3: CASSADRIPYEQYF. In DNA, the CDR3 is TGCGCCAGCAGCGCTGACAGGATTCCCTACGAGCAGTACTTC.